This is a list of T cell receptor beta chains from one sample in a study of human T cells and chemical hapten exposure. TCRdb called the RACE reads again in MiXCR, with one record for every CDR3 protein. The sample lists under 200,000 distinct CDR3 sequences; about 14% were seen once. The sample in question was whole blood, obtained in connection with sensitization to the hapten diphenylcyclopropenone (DPC). The receptors shown here come from a woman aged 30 to 39 with alopecia areata. Some clones in this sample may be carry-over from other donors' samples. Each CDR3 is given with its conserved first and last residue. The order of the fields is clone size, D gene, J gene, V gene, CDR3 protein, CDR3 DNA. A D gene is named only where the DNA matches it firmly. Clone size is stated in some rows and not others, as once, few, many or a class when expanded.

- - TRBJ2-7 TRBV10-2 CASSVRVGSYEQYF TGCGCCAGCAGTGTGCGCGTAGGCTCCTACGAGCAGTACTTC
- TRBD1 TRBJ1-5 TRBV23-1 CASRACTGGATCPNQPQHF TGCGCCAGCAGGGCATGCACAGGGGGCGCGACTTGCCCCAATCAGCCCCAGCATTTT
- TRBD1 TRBJ1-1 TRBV4-2 CASSQSQGGHTEAFF TGTGCCAGCAGCCAAAGTCAGGGGGGCCACACTGAAGCTTTCTTT
many - TRBJ2-3 TRBV9 CASSVGGTDTQYF TGTGCCAGCAGCGTAGGGGGCACAGATACGCAGTATTTT
few - TRBJ2-7 TRBV15 CATSRSGVTYEQYF TGTGCCACCAGCAGATCCGGGGTAACCTACGAGCAGTACTTC
- - TRBJ1-3 TRBV12-3/TRBV12-4 CASSLRDHSGNTIYF TGTGCCAGCAGTCTCCGGGATCACTCTGGAAACACCATATATTTT
few - TRBJ1-2 TRBV6-5 CASSYLTTLGGYGYTF TGTGCCAGCAGTTACCTTACTACCCTGGGAGGCTATGGCTACACCTTC
- - TRBJ1-1 TRBV2 CASSLEENTEAFF TGTGCCAGCAGCCTAGAGGAGAACACTGAAGCTTTCTTT
many - TRBJ2-1 TRBV24-1 CATSWTGGDEQFF TGTGCCACGAGTTGGACAGGCGGGGATGAGCAGTTCTTC
few TRBD1 TRBJ1-5 TRBV27 CASKPAGGGQPQHF TGTGCCAGCAAACCCGCAGGGGGCGGTCAGCCCCAGCATTTT
many - TRBJ2-7 TRBV7-2 CASSRDFSYEQYF TGTGCCAGCAGCAGGGATTTCTCCTACGAGCAGTACTTC
few - TRBJ1-1 TRBV5-4 CASSLSDRSDTEAFF TGTGCCAGCAGCTTGAGCGACAGGTCGGACACTGAAGCTTTCTTT
few - TRBJ1-6 TRBV2 CASSGQEGAPLHF TGTGCCAGCAGTGGGCAGGAAGGTGCACCCCTCCACTTT
- TRBD2 TRBJ2-5 TRBV5-1 CASSLEASGGYQETQYF TGCGCCAGCAGCTTGGAGGCTAGCGGGGGGTACCAAGAGACCCAGTACTTC
- TRBD2 TRBJ2-3 TRBV30 CASIAGPRGDTQYF TGTGCCTCCATAGCGGGGCCCCGCGGAGATACGCAGTATTTT
- - TRBJ1-2 TRBV5-6 CASSLAGGASGYTF TGTGCCAGCAGCTTGGCGGGGGGCGCGTCTGGCTACACCTTC
- - TRBJ2-1 TRBV5-4 CASSLTDPHNEQFF TGTGCCAGCAGCTTAACAGACCCTCACAATGAGCAGTTCTTC
- - TRBJ2-7 TRBV29-1 CSVWSGYSYEQYF TGCAGCGTTTGGAGTGGCTACTCCTACGAGCAGTACTTC
few TRBD1 TRBJ2-1 TRBV28 CASRSRPGGEQFF TGTGCCAGCAGATCCCGTCCAGGGGGTGAGCAGTTCTTC
- - TRBJ1-1 TRBV9 CASSVIKNTEAFF TGTGCCAGCAGCGTAATAAAGAACACTGAAGCTTTCTTT
- - TRBJ2-5 TRBV28 CASSPTRGRFQETQYF TGTGCCAGCAGTCCGACTAGGGGGCGATTCCAAGAGACCCAGTACTTC
few TRBD1 TRBJ1-2 TRBV5-1 CASSDNSNRGVYGYTF TGCGCCAGCAGCGATAATTCAAACAGGGGCGTCTATGGCTACACCTTC
- TRBD2 TRBJ2-1 TRBV11-2 CASNKAGGRYEQFF TGTGCCAGCAACAAAGCGGGAGGGCGTTATGAGCAGTTCTTC
- - TRBJ2-5 TRBV12-5 CASGLVETQYF TGTGCTAGTGGTTTGGTAGAGACCCAGTACTTC
few - TRBJ2-5 TRBV5-4 CASSFRAEETQYF TGTGCCAGCAGCTTCAGGGCGGAAGAGACCCAGTACTTC
many - TRBJ2-2 TRBV20-1 CSALGGPGTNTGELFF TGCAGTGCTCTGGGGGGGCCAGGGACGAACACCGGGGAGCTGTTTTTT
- TRBD2 TRBJ2-3 TRBV20-1 CSAPASGGGDTQYF TGCAGTGCTCCGGCTAGCGGGGGGGGAGATACGCAGTATTTT
many - TRBJ1-1 TRBV7-9 CASSAQGTVANTEAFF TGTGCCAGCAGCGCTCAGGGAACAGTCGCAAACACTGAAGCTTTCTTT
few TRBD2 TRBJ2-5 TRBV6-2/TRBV6-3 CASSSGLAGGGETQYF TGTGCCAGCAGTTCCGGACTAGCGGGAGGCGGAGAGACCCAGTACTTC
few - TRBJ1-4 TRBV20-1 CSAAPTGEKLFF TGCAGTGCAGCCCCGACCGGGGAAAAACTGTTTTTT
- - TRBJ2-7 TRBV3-1 CASSQAFREQYF TGTGCCAGCAGCCAAGCCTTCCGCGAGCAGTACTTC
few TRBD2 TRBJ2-5 TRBV4-2 CASSQARESETQYF TGTGCCAGCAGCCAAGCGCGGGAGAGTGAGACCCAGTACTTC
few - TRBJ1-4 TRBV12-3/TRBV12-4 CASSTRLTNEKLFF TGTGCCAGCAGCACCCGGTTAACTAATGAAAAACTGTTTTTT
few TRBD1 TRBJ2-5 TRBV7-2 CASSRDRKETQYF TGTGCCAGCAGCAGGGACAGAAAAGAGACCCAGTACTTC
- - TRBJ2-7 TRBV20-1 CSAQNPGTQTYEQYF TGCAGTGCTCAAAACCCGGGGACACAAACCTACGAGCAGTACTTC
few - TRBJ1-4 TRBV18 CASSPPIGSGQSNEKLFF TGTGCCAGCTCACCACCAATAGGGAGTGGACAGTCTAATGAAAAACTGTTTTTT
many - TRBJ2-4 TRBV28 CASSTSYTQYF TGTGCCAGCAGTACTAGTTATACTCAGTACTTC
- - TRBJ2-1 TRBV20-1 CSARGPLGIGEQFF TGCAGTGCTAGAGGGCCCCTCGGCATCGGTGAGCAGTTCTTC
many - TRBJ2-7 TRBV7-9 CASSGQGLSYEQYF TGTGCCAGCAGCGGCCAGGGATTATCCTACGAGCAGTACTTC
few - TRBJ2-3 TRBV6-2/TRBV6-3 CASSYLGPTDTQYF TGTGCCAGCAGTTACCTTGGTCCCACAGATACGCAGTATTTT
few - TRBJ1-1 TRBV12-3/TRBV12-4 CASSLGVGYSPEAFF TGTGCCAGCAGTTTAGGGGTCGGTTATTCCCCTGAAGCTTTCTTT
- - TRBJ2-7 TRBV20-1 CSARDPYSYEQYF TGCAGTGCTAGAGACCCTTACTCCTACGAGCAGTACTTC
- TRBD1 TRBJ1-5 TRBV6-6 CASRRVQGGDQPQHF TGTGCCAGCAGGAGGGTACAGGGGGGAGATCAGCCCCAGCATTTT
few - TRBJ1-5 TRBV4-1 CASSPTGIGQPQHF TGCGCCAGCAGCCCCACAGGGATCGGACAGCCCCAGCATTTT
many TRBD1 TRBJ1-6 TRBV2 CASSSGTGNSPLHF TGTGCCAGCAGTTCCGGGACAGGGAATTCACCCCTCCACTTT
- - TRBJ2-1 TRBV4-2 CASSQDISSYNEQFF TGTGCCAGCAGCCAAGATATTAGCAGTTACAATGAGCAGTTCTTC
many - TRBJ2-1 TRBV29-1 CSVEKTGNEQFF TGCAGCGTTGAAAAAACAGGGAATGAGCAGTTCTTC
- - TRBJ1-2 TRBV9 CASSVGVRSLGYGYTF TGTGCCAGCAGCGTAGGCGTCAGATCCCTAGGCTATGGCTACACCTTC
few TRBD1 TRBJ2-5 TRBV11-1 CASSFTGTAQETQYF TGTGCCAGCAGTTTTACCGGGACAGCTCAAGAGACCCAGTACTTC
few TRBD1 TRBJ1-5 TRBV5-1 CASSLEGQVNQPQHF TGCGCCAGCAGCTTGGAGGGACAGGTCAATCAGCCCCAGCATTTT
many - TRBJ2-1 TRBV9 CASSVLSASNEQFF TGTGCCAGCAGCGTTTTATCAGCGTCCAATGAGCAGTTCTTC
- - TRBJ1-6 TRBV20-1 CSARGGGDSPLHF TGCAGTGCTAGAGGTGGCGGGGATTCACCCCTCCACTTT
- - TRBJ2-3 TRBV4-3 CASSQVGLIDTQYF TGCGCCAGCAGCCAAGTCGGACTCATAGATACGCAGTATTTT
few - TRBJ1-1 TRBV6-5 CASSYGSSDTEAFF TGTGCCAGCAGTTATGGGTCGTCGGACACTGAAGCTTTCTTT